The present entry profiles one TCR beta chain with its context. The antigen is undetermined. As to time point: blood at routine non-recurrence follow-up after resection. Extraction of whole RNA from tumor, nontumor lung or frozen PBMC preceded unsorted sequencing. This sample was included in a study of spatial heterogeneity in lung cancer. Looking at the study overall: When available, follow-up PBMC samples taken a median of around two years after resection were sequenced. Study results and limitations: In blood, ubiquitous expanded tumor TCRs appeared more at resection than follow-up.

The study tagged each TCR cDNA molecule with a unique molecular identifier. TCRdb redid the calling of the 5' RACE reads with MiXCR, one entry per CDR3 protein. The sample lists some 120,000 distinct CDR3 sequences, roughly an eighth occurring once. Germline lookup yields CDR1 SGHRS and CDR2 YFSETQ. This CDR3 spans 13 amino acids. Trimming cost V 2 bases and J 8 bases, with 11 bases left between them. The chain employs TRBV5-1 and TRBJ2-1; D not certain. The sample was PBMCs, taken at follow-up. The receptor comes from a male donor with early-stage non-small cell lung cancer. The CDR3 region is CASSFLGTDEQFF. The CDR3 DNA reads TGCGCCAGCAGCTTTTTAGGAACCGATGAGCAGTTCTTC. The full variable domain, in which reference TRBV5-1 and TRBJ2-1 provide the parts outside the CDR3, is KAGVTQTPRYLIKTRGQQVTLSCSPISGHRSVSWYQQTPGQGLQFLFEYFSETQRNKGNFPGRFSGRQFSNSRSEMNVSTLELGDSALYLCASSFLGTDEQFFGPGTRLTVL.